The sequence of this T cell receptor (beta chain) was determined in a study of response to subunit inactivated influenza vaccine. This CDR3 is 12 amino acids long. The J segment lost 7 bases and the V segment lost 5 bases, leaving 1 base of the junction unmatched. Germline CDR1 is LNHNV and CDR2 is YYDKDF (reference sequence). Using its own MiXCR run on the RT-PCR reads, TCRdb lists one record per CDR3 protein. The sample has 500,000 to 750,000 distinct CDR3 sequences, less than 15% seen once. This clonotype was picked up a small number of times. Its antigen remains unidentified. Study-wide results and limits: Authors suggested seasonal influenza vaccinations each recruit few new T cells.

V and J are TRBV15 and TRBJ2-2; 7 bases are shared with TRBD2. The sample here was PBMCs from blood, taken 11 to 12 days after vaccination. The receptor was isolated from a man aged 50-59 years who received an inactivated influenza vaccine. DNA of the CDR3: TGTGCCACCAGCCGGGAGGTCGGGGAGCTGTTTTTT. The encoded protein is CATSREVGELFF.